This T cell receptor (beta chain) was retrieved from a study of shared clonotypes between healthy human individuals. Donors, healthy HIV-negative adults, lacked recent acute infections or vaccinations. The assay was immunoSEQ multiplex PCR, and TCRdb's table has in-frame clones only and misses some. Among 2 million to 3 million clones, approximately 93% were seen once, and the ten largest hold approximately 0.37%. This clone was recorded once. Other DNA sequences in this specimen translate into the identical CDR3. CDR1 is MNHEY, CDR2 SMNVEV, per germline (reference sequence). This CDR3 contains 14 residues. V lost 5 bases, J lost 4 bases, and 1 base stayed unmatched.

This sequence was found in a man aged 18 to 29 in good health. Some clones in this sample may be carry-over from other donors' samples. The V gene is TRBV27, the J gene TRBJ2-1; 11 bases agree with TRBD2. The sequenced sample consisted of naive CD4+ T cells from PBMCs. The sample's subset: CD45RA+ positively selected. CDR3 DNA: TGTGCCAGCAGTCTAGCGGGAGGTTACAATGAGCAGTTCTTC. Amino acids: CASSLAGGYNEQFF.